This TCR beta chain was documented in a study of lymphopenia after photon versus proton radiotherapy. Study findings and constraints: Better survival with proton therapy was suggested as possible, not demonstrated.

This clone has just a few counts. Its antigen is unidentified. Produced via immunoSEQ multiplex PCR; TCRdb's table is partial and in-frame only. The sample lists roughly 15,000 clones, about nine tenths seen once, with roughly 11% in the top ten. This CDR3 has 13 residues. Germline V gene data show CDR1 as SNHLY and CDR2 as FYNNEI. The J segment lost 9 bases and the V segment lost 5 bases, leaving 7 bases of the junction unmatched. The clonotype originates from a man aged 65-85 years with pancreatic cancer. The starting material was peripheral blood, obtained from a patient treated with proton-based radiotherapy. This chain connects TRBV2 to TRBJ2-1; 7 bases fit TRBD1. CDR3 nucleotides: TGTGCCAGCAGTCACCCCAGGACAGGTGAGCAGTTCTTC. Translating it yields CASSHPRTGEQFF.